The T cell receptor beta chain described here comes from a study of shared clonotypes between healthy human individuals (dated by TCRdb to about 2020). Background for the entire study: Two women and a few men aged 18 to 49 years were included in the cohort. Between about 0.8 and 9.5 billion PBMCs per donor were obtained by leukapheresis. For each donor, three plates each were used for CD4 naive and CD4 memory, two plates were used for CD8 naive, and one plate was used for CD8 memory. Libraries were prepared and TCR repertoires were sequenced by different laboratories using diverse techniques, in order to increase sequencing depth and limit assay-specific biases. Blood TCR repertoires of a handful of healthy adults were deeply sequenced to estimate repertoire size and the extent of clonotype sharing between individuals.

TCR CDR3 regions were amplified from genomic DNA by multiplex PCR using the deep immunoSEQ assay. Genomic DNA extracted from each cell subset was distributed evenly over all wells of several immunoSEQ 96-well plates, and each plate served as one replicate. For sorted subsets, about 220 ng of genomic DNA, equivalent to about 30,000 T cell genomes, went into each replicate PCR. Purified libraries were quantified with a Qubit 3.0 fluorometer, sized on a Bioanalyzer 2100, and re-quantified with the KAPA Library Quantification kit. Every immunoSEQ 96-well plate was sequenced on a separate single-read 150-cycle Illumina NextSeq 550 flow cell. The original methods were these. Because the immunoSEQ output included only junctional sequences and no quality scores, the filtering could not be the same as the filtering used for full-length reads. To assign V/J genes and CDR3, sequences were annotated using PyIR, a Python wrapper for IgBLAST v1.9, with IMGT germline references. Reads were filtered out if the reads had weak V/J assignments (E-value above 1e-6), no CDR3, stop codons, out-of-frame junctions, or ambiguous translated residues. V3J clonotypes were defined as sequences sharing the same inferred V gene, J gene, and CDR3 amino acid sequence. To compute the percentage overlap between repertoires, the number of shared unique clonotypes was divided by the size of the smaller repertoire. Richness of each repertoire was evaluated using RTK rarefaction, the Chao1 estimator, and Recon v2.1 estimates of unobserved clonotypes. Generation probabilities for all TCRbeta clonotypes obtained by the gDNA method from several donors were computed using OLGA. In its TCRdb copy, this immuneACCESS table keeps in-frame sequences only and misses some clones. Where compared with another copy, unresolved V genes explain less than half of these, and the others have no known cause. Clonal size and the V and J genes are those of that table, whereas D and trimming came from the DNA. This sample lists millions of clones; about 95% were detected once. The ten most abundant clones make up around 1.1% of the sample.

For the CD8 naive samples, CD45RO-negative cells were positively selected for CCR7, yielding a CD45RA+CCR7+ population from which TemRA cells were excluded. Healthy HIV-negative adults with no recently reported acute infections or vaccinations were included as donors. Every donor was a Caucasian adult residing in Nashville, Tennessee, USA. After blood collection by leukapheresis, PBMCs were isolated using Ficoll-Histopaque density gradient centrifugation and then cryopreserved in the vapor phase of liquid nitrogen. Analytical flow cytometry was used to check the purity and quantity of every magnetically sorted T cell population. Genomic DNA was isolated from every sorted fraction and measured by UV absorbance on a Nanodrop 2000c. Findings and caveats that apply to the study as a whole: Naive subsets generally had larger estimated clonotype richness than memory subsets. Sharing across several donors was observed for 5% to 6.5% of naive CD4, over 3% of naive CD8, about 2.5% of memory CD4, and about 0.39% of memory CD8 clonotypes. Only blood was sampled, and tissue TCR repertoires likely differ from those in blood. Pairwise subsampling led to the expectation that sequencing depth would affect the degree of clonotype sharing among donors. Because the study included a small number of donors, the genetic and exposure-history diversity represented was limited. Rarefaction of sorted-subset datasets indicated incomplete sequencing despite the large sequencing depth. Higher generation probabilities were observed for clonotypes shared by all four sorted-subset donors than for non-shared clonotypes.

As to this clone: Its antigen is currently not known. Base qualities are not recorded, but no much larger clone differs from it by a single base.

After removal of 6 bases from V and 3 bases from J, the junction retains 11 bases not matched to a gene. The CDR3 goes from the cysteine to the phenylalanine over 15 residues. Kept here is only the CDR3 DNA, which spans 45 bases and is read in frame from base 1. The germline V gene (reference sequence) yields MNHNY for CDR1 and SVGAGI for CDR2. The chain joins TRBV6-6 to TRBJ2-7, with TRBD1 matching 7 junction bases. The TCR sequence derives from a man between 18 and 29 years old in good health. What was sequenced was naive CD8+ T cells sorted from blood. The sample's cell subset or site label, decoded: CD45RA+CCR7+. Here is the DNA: TGTGCCAGCAGATGGGCCGGGACAGAGCACTACGAGCAGTACTTC. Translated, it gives CASRWAGTEHYEQYF.